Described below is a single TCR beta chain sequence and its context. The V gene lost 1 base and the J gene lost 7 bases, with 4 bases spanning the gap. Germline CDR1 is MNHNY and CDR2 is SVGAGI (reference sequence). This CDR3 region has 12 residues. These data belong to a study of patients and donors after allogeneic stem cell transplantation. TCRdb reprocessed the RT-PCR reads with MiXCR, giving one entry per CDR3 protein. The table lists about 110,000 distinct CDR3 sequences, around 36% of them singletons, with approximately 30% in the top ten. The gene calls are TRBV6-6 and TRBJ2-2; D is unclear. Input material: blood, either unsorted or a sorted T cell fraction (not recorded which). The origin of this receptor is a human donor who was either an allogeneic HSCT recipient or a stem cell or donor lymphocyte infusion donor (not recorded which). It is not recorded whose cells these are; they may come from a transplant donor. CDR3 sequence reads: CASSYWGGELFF. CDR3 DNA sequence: TGTGCCAGCAGTTACTGGGGCGGGGAGCTGTTTTTT.